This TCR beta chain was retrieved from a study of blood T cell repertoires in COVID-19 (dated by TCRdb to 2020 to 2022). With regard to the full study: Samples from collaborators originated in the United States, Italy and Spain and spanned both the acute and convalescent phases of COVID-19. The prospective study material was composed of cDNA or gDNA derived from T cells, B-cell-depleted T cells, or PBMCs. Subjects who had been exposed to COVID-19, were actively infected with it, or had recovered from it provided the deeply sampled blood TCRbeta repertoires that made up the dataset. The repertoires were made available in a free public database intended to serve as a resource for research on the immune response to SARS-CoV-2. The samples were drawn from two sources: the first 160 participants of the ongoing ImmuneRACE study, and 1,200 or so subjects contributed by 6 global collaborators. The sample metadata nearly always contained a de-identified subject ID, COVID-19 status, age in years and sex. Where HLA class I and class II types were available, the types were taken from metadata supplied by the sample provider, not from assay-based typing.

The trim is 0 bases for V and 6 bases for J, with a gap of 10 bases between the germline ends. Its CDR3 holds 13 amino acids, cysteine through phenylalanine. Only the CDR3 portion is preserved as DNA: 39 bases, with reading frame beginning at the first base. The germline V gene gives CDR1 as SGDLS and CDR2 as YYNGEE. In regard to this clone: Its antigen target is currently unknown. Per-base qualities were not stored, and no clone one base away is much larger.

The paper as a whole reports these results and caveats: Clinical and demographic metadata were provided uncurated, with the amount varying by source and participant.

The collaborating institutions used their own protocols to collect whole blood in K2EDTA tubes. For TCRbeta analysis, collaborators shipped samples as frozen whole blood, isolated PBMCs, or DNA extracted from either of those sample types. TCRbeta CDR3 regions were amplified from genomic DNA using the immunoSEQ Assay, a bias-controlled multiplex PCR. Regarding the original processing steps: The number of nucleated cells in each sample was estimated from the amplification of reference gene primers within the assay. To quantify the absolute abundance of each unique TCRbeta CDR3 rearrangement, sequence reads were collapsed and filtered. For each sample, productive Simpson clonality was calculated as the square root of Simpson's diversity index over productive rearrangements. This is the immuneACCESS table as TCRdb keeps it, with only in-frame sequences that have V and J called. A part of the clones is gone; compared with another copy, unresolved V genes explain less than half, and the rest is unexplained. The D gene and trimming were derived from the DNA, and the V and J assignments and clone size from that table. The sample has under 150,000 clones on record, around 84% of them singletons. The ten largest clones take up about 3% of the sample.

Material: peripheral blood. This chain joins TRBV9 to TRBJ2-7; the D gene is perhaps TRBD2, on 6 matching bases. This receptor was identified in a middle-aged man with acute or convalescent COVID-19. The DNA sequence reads TGTGCCAGCAGCGTAGCTTTAGCGGCCGAGCAGTACTTC. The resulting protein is CASSVALAAEQYF.